This T cell receptor (beta chain) emerged from a study of Graves' ophthalmopathy and Graves' hyperthyroidism. Broader study findings: Most thyroid clonotypes expanded beyond 0.001 frequency were also found in blood.

Ophthalmopathy cases showed moderate-to-severe activity, scoring CAS ≥3 and NOSPECS ≥4, with duration under 3 months. The diagnosis combined clinical symptoms, thyroxine, TRAb, thyroid ultrasound and orbital computed tomography scans. Isolation of PBMCs was performed using over 8.5 ml of fresh peripheral blood. The V and J ends lost 7 bases and 3 bases, in that order; junction bases with no gene match: 9. Looked up from germline, CDR1 is SNHLY and CDR2 is FYNNEI. This CDR3 contains 15 residues. For this clonotype: Its antigen is undetermined.

RNA transcripts served as template for amplifying TCR beta CDR3 sequences. After a first-round RT-PCR with HTBI primers, a second-round multiplex PCR was run. TCRdb reprocessed the multiplex PCR reads via MiXCR and lists one record per CDR3 protein. The table lists hundreds of thousands of distinct CDR3 sequences, roughly 40% of them singletons. The sequenced sample consisted of peripheral blood. The TCR originated in an adult man with Graves' ophthalmopathy. This chain joins TRBV2 and TRBJ2-7; the match to TRBD2 covers 10 bases. This CDR3 reads CASTGAGGLVYEQYF. DNA for the CDR3: TGTGCCAGCACCGGAGCGGGAGGGCTCGTCTACGAGCAGTACTTC.